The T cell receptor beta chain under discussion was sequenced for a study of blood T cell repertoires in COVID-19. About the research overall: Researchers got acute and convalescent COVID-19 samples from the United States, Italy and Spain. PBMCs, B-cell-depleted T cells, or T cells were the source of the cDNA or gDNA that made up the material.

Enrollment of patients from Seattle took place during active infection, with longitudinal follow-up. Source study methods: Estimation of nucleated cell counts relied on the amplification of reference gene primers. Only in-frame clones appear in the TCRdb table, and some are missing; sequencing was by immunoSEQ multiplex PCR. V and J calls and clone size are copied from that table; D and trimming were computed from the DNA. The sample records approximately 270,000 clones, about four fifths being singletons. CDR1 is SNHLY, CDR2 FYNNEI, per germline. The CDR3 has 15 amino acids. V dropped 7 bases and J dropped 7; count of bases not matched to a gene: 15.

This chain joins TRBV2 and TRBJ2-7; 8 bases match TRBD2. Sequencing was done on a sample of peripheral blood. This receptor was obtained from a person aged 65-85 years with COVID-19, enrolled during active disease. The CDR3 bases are TGTGCCAGCACCACCCTGGCGGGGGGCCTAGGGGAGCAGTACTTC. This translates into CASTTLAGGLGEQYF.